A single sample is the source of the 18 T cell receptor beta chains below, sequenced in a study of cytomegalovirus exposure and HLA in healthy donors. Amplification used 60 Vbeta primers and 13 Jbeta primers. Assay used: immunoSEQ multiplex PCR; TCRdb lists only in-frame clones, some missing. Here the sample spans about 160,000 clones, 70% to 75% being singletons. The sequenced material came from PBMCs. All receptors derive from a man aged 18-30 years in good health and CMV-seropositive.

This clone has just a few counts. The V call is TRBV15, the J call TRBJ2-2; tentative D call: TRBD1 (5 bases). The CDR3 loop spans 14 amino acids. The V gene's germline CDR1 is LNHNV and CDR2 YYDKDF (reference sequence). V lost 0 bases and J lost 3, with 5 bases in between. The CDR3 DNA reads TGTGCCACCAGCAGAGACAGGGACACCGGGGAGCTGTTTTTT. It encodes CATSRDRDTGELFF.

This clone showed up just a few times. The J gene is TRBJ1-1, the V gene TRBV7-9; D unresolved. Per the germline V gene, CDR1 is SEHNR and CDR2 is FQNEAQ (reference sequence). Trimming took off 0 bases at V and 6 bases at J, with 5 bases between the two ends. This CDR3 has 12 residues. The CDR3 reads CASSLAGAEAFF. The CDR3 DNA sequence: TGTGCCAGCAGCTTAGCGGGCGCTGAAGCTTTCTTT.

J is TRBJ2-5 and V is TRBV13, with a tentative D call TRBD1 (6 bases). CDR1 PRHDT and CDR2 FYEKMQ come from the germline V gene (reference sequence). The CDR3 is made up of 13 amino acids. V gave up 5 bases and J gave up 3 bases, with 10 bases separating them. The CDR3 coding sequence is TGTGCCAGCAGCACGGACAGTAAAGAGACCCAGTACTTC. Amino acids: CASSTDSKETQYF.

CDR3: CASSPGQGRGTNEKLFF. CDR3 nucleotide sequence: TGTGCCAGCAGTCCGGGACAGGGGAGGGGAACTAATGAAAAACTGTTTTTT. The chain carries TRBV27 and TRBJ1-4; TRBD1 matches 10 bases. Trimming at V came to 5 bases and at J to 1 base, leaving 7 bases not matched to a gene. The length of the CDR3 is 17 residues. CDR1 and CDR2 (germline): MNHEY, SMNVEV (reference sequence).

This sequence joins TRBV6-1 and TRBJ2-1; 12 bases are a match to TRBD2. CDR1 and CDR2 (germline): MNHNS, SASEGT. This CDR3 has 20 residues. The ends lost 2 bases at V and 7 bases at J; junction bases unmatched: 18. CDR3 residues: CASSEPFRQLAGGVYNEQFF. CDR3 coding DNA: TGTGCCAGCAGTGAACCCTTCCGGCAACTAGCGGGAGGAGTGTATAATGAGCAGTTCTTC.

This clone was observed a handful of times. The chain uses TRBV6-1 and TRBJ2-7; weak D call: TRBD1 (6 bases). Germline V gene lookup returns CDR1 MNHNS and CDR2 SASEGT. V lost 6 bases and J 0 bases, leaving 15 bases between the germline ends. This CDR3 spans 15 amino acids. The CDR3 reads CASSAGQSLSYEQYV. CDR3 DNA: TGTGCCAGCAGCGCAGGACAGAGCCTCTCCTACGAGCAGTACGTC.

The chain is built from TRBV19 and TRBJ2-7; 8 bases match TRBD1. This CDR3 has 17 amino acids. V dropped 1 base and J dropped 7; count of bases not matched to a gene: 15. The germline CDR1 and CDR2 sequences are LNHDA and SQIVND (reference sequence). The chain's CDR3 is CASSIVHGQGLLREQYV. The CDR3 DNA reads TGTGCCAGTAGTATAGTTCACGGACAGGGCCTCCTCCGGGAGCAGTACGTC.

This chain connects TRBV4-1 to TRBJ2-3; TRBD2 matches 9 bases. The V gene end was trimmed by 0 bases and the J gene end by 8 bases; junction bases not matched to a gene: 9. The CDR3 totals 16 residues. Germline CDR1 MGHRA, CDR2 YSYEKL. The CDR3 bases are TGCGCCAGCAGCCAAGATTCCAGCGGGGGGTATCGTACGCAGTATTTT. Protein product: CASSQDSSGGYRTQYF.

The rearrangement joins TRBV7-9 to TRBJ2-1, with D tentatively TRBD2 (7 bases). The germline V and J ends were trimmed by 4 bases and 0 bases, with 22 bases remaining between them. The CDR3 consists of 19 residues. In germline, CDR1 is SEHNR, CDR2 FQNEAQ (reference sequence). CDR3 region: CASSYDETYREGSYNEQFF. As DNA, the CDR3 is TGTGCCAGCAGCTATGACGAAACGTACAGGGAGGGCTCCTACAATGAGCAGTTCTTC. The variable domain in full, with the rest retrieved from reference TRBV7-9 and TRBJ2-1, is DTGVSQNPRHKITKRGQNVTFRCDPISEHNRLYWYRQTLGQGPEFLTYFQNEAQLEKSRLLSDRFSAERPKGSFSTLEIQRTEQGDSAMYLCASSYDETYREGSYNEQFFGPGTRLTVL.

This rearrangement joins TRBV25-1 to TRBJ2-5; 7 bases align to TRBD2. With 1 base clipped from V and 1 base from J, the junction kept 3 bases outside the gene matches. The germline CDR1 and CDR2 sequences are MGHDK and SYGVNS. The CDR3 contains 15 residues. The CDR3 loop reads CASSEFGGSQETQYF. The CDR3 DNA sequence: TGTGCCAGCAGTGAATTTGGCGGGAGCCAAGAGACCCAGTACTTC.

The V gene is TRBV12-5, the J gene TRBJ1-2; TRBD1 aligns across 9 bases. This CDR3 has 16 residues. The ends lost 0 bases at V and 7 bases at J; junction bases unmatched: 9. Germline-derived CDR1 and CDR2 are LGHNT and FRNRAP. The CDR3 reads CASGLVTGGIISGYTF. CDR3 coding DNA: TGTGCTAGTGGTTTGGTGACAGGGGGTATAATCTCTGGCTACACCTTC.

The genes are TRBV6-5 and TRBJ1-1; D possibly corresponds to TRBD1 (6 bases). The CDR3 runs to 13 residues. Germline V gene sequence: CDR1 MNHEY, CDR2 SVGAGI. Between the trimmed V and J ends, which lost 3 bases and 7 bases, there was a span of 12 bases. CDR3 sequence: CASSYGQGSEAFF. As DNA, the CDR3 is TGTGCCAGCAGTTATGGGCAGGGGAGTGAAGCTTTCTTT.

The chain uses TRBV6-5 and TRBJ2-7; 11 bases are shared with TRBD1. This CDR3 has 15 amino acids. V trimming: 6 bases; J trimming: 2 bases; junction bases outside the gene matches: 6. Looked up from germline, CDR1 is MNHEY and CDR2 is SVGAGI. In DNA, the CDR3 is TGTGCCAGCAGCCTGGGACAGGGGGGGACCTACGAGCAGTACGTC. Its protein product is CASSLGQGGTYEQYV.

The rearrangement links TRBV4-2 to TRBJ2-3, with TRBD2 matching 11 bases. Germline V gene sequence: CDR1 LGHNA, CDR2 YNFKEQ. The V gene end was trimmed by 2 bases and the J gene end by 5 bases; junction bases not matched to a gene: 6. This CDR3 is 16 amino acids long. The DNA of the CDR3 is TGTGCCAGCAGCCAACAACTAGCGGGAGCCGGAGATACGCAGTATTTT. Translating gives CASSQQLAGAGDTQYF.

V is TRBV5-1 and J is TRBJ2-2; tentatively, D is TRBD1 (5 bases). Per the germline V gene, CDR1 is SGHRS and CDR2 is YFSETQ. V gave up 4 bases and J gave up 1 base, with 11 bases separating them. CDR3 length equals 15 residues. CDR3 loop: CASSPREGNTGELFF. CDR3 sequence (DNA): TGCGCCAGCAGCCCCAGGGAAGGGAACACCGGGGAGCTGTTTTTT.

This clone was observed a handful of times. The V call is TRBV28, the J call TRBJ1-2; 10 bases fit TRBD1. The germline V gene encodes CDR1 MDHEN and CDR2 SYDVKM. The CDR3 is 18 residues long. The J segment lost 4 bases and the V segment lost 4 bases, leaving 15 bases of the junction unmatched. The CDR3 sequence is CASSSPTGTGEFGYGYTF. The CDR3 region has the DNA TGTGCCAGCAGTTCTCCCACCGGGACAGGGGAATTCGGCTATGGCTACACCTTC.

This clone was recorded once. The CDR3 bases are TGCAGCGTCTCTGGGGACAGGGGTGGCTACACCTTC. Its protein product is CSVSGDRGGYTF. This chain joins TRBV29-1 and TRBJ1-2, with TRBD1 identical over 10 bases. Looked up from germline, CDR1 is SQVTM and CDR2 is ANQGSEA. J gave up 7 bases and V 6 bases, and 5 bases lay outside the gene matches. The CDR3 is 12 residues long.

CDR3 loop: CASNERGLGETQYF. CDR3 in DNA: TGTGCCAGCAACGAGCGGGGGCTGGGGGAGACCCAGTACTTC. This sequence joins TRBV6-1 and TRBJ2-5; 8 bases fit TRBD2. Per germline, CDR1 MNHNS and CDR2 SASEGT. CDR3 length: 14 amino acids. V shed 7 bases and J 5 bases; nucleotides not matched to a gene: 9.